These 19 T cell receptor beta chains came from one sample sequenced in a study of metastatic and nonmetastatic thyroid tumors. TCRdb re-called the PCR reads with MiXCR. The data contain tens of thousands of clones, around 13% of them singletons. Ahead of thyroid surgery, no patient had received treatment of any kind. The sequenced sample consisted of tumor tissue. The receptors shown here come from a female donor with papillary thyroid cancer or a benign thyroid nodule (not recorded which). Some clones in this sample may be carry-over from other donors' samples.

This clone was counted between two and nine times. The genes are TRBV19 and TRBJ2-1, with D unclear. This CDR3 has 14 amino acids. The V gene's germline CDR1 is LNHDA and CDR2 SQIVND (reference sequence). Between the trimmed V and J ends, which lost 9 bases and 6 bases, there was a span of 18 bases. The CDR3 protein is CASCIRRGSNEQFF. CDR3 in DNA: TGTGCCAGCTGCATCAGGCGTGGTTCCAATGAGCAGTTCTTC.

V is TRBV5-1 and J is TRBJ1-2; no clear D. The CDR3 loop spans 14 amino acids. The V end lost 1 base, the J end lost 3 bases, and 10 bases lay between the germline ends. CDR1 is SGHRS, CDR2 YFSETQ, per germline. CDR3 in DNA: TGCGCCAGCAGCTTGTTCGGAGAGGACTATGGCTACACCTTC. Residues: CASSLFGEDYGYTF.

In its sample, this clone was seen many times. The chain employs TRBV12-3 or TRBV12-4 and TRBJ2-7; D remains unclear. The CDR3 consists of 14 residues. V was trimmed by 5 bases and J by 0 bases, leaving 11 bases between them. In DNA form, the CDR3 reads TGTGCCAGCAGTCCACCACCGGCCTCCTACGAGCAGTACTTC. It yields the protein CASSPPPASYEQYF.

This clone has a handful of counts. This clone may be a read error of a much larger clone one base away. Additional DNA sequences in this sample encode the identical CDR3. The chain links TRBV28 to TRBJ1-1; 7 bases align to TRBD1. Germline CDR1 and CDR2: MDHEN and SYDVKM. The CDR3 is 14 residues long. With V trimmed by 3 bases and J by 6 bases, 7 bases remained unmatched. The CDR3 DNA sequence: TGTGCCAGCAGTTTTCCCCTTCAGGGGGCTGAAGCTTTCTTT. This gives the protein CASSFPLQGAEAFF. Based on the CDR3 plus reference TRBV28 and TRBJ1-1, the full variable domain is DVKVTQSSRYLVKRTGEKVFLECVQDMDHENMFWYRQDPGLGLRLIYFSYDVKMKEKGDIPEGYSVSREKKERFSLILESASTNQTSMYLCASSFPLQGAEAFFGQGTRLTVV.

This clone was seen ten or more times. Other DNA sequences of this sample code for an identical CDR3. The gene calls are TRBV9 and TRBJ2-5, with a possible D match to TRBD2 (5 bases). CDR3 size: 15 residues. Trimming took 4 bases from V and 0 from J, leaving 13 bases between them. Looked up from germline, CDR1 is SGDLS and CDR2 is YYNGEE. The CDR3 sequence is CASSPRRGNQETQYF. The CDR3 nucleotides read TGTGCCAGCAGCCCCCGGAGAGGGAACCAAGAGACCCAGTACTTC. The variable domain in full, completed from reference TRBV9 and TRBJ2-5, reads DSGVTQTPKHLITATGQRVTLRCSPRSGDLSVYWYQQSLDQGLQFLIQYYNGEERAKGNILERFSAQQFPDLHSELNLSSLELGDSALYFCASSPRRGNQETQYFGPGTRLLVL.

The chain carries TRBV12-5 and TRBJ1-1, with TRBD1 matching 7 bases. CDR3 length: 13 amino acids. The V and J ends lost 4 bases and 11 bases, in that order; junction bases with no gene match: 10. CDR1 LGHNT and CDR2 FRNRAP come from the germline V gene. The CDR3, as DNA: TGTGCTAGTGGTTGGCCCCCAGGGGGGTCTGCTTTCTTT. Protein: CASGWPPGGSAFF.

This clone showed up many times. The chain carries TRBV6-5 and TRBJ2-5, with D perhaps TRBD1 (6 bases). CDR3 size: 16 residues. Germline loops: CDR1 MNHEY, CDR2 SVGAGI. Trimming removed 4 bases at V and 4 bases at J, with 19 bases between. CDR3 sequence: CASSLSQGLSPETQYF. CDR3 nucleotides: TGTGCCAGCAGTTTATCCCAGGGGCTATCTCCAGAGACCCAGTACTTC.

This clone was recorded many times. The rearrangement uses TRBV20-1 and TRBJ1-1; D call uncertain. Germline V gene data show CDR1 as DFQATT and CDR2 as SNEGSKA (reference sequence). Between the trimmed V and J ends, which lost 5 bases and 1 base, there was a span of 14 bases. This CDR3 comprises 14 residues. The CDR3 region is CSAARSTANTEAFF. The CDR3 DNA reads TGCAGTGCTGCCCGTTCAACGGCGAACACTGAAGCTTTCTTT.

Turning to this clone: With a much larger clone just one base away, this may be a read error. V usage is TRBV2 and J usage is TRBJ1-4; D is unclear. Between the trimmed V and J ends, which lost 0 bases and 4 bases, there was a span of 15 bases. Germline V CDR1 and CDR2: SNHLY, FYNNEI. The CDR3 runs 17 residues. The CDR3 DNA reads as TGTGCCAGCAGTGAAGCCGATAGAAACAGTTTTAATGAAAAACTGTTTTTT. Encoded protein: CASSEADRNSFNEKLFF.

This clone has at least ten counts. The V call is TRBV5-1, the J call TRBJ2-2, with 8 bases identical to TRBD1. The CDR3 has 14 amino acids. Germline V lookup: CDR1 SGHRS, CDR2 YFSETQ. V dropped 6 bases and J dropped 7; count of bases not matched to a gene: 8. CDR3: CASKLGQGGGELFF. The CDR3 bases are TGCGCCAGCAAACTAGGACAGGGAGGCGGGGAGCTGTTTTTT.

This clone was seen ten or more times. This sequence joins TRBV19 and TRBJ2-2, with unresolved D. The V gene's germline CDR1 is LNHDA and CDR2 SQIVND (reference sequence). The CDR3 sequence is 13 residues long. V lost 1 base to trimming and J lost 1 base, with 1 base between them. DNA for the CDR3: TGTGCCAGTAGTATAGGGAACACCGGGGAGCTGTTTTTT. Protein sequence: CASSIGNTGELFF.

By proportion, this clone is large. This same CDR3 is encoded by further DNA sequences in the sample. The chain uses TRBV14 and TRBJ2-7; no clear D gene. V lost 1 base, J lost 3 bases, and 4 bases lay in between. The CDR3 totals 12 residues. The germline CDR1 and CDR2 sequences are SGHDN and FVKESK. The CDR3 DNA follows: TGTGCCAGCAGCCAAGGCGGCTACGAGCAGTACTTC. Protein sequence: CASSQGGYEQYF.

This clone was observed at least ten times. The genes are TRBV5-5 and TRBJ2-5, with D perhaps TRBD2 (6 bases). Trimming removed 0 bases from V and 2 bases from J, with 8 bases in between. Germline loops: CDR1 SGHKS, CDR2 YYEKEE (reference sequence). The CDR3 consists of 14 residues. The CDR3 protein is CASSLAGGQETQYF. CDR3 coding DNA: TGTGCCAGCAGCTTGGCCGGGGGTCAAGAGACCCAGTACTTC.

This clone was seen only a few times. The rearrangement joins TRBV12-3 or TRBV12-4 to TRBJ2-1; D perhaps matches TRBD2 (6 bases). The CDR3 runs to 15 residues. V was cut by 3 bases and J by 8 bases, with 17 bases left in between. As DNA, the CDR3 is TGTGCCAGCAGTTTGGTTATCGGGAGAGCCCATGAGCAGTTCTTC. Protein sequence: CASSLVIGRAHEQFF.

This clone was counted ten times or more. The chain combines TRBV30 with TRBJ1-2, with D unclear. Germline V gives CDR1 GTSNPN, CDR2 SVGIG (reference sequence). The CDR3 covers 10 residues. The V gene lost 8 bases and the J gene lost 8 bases, with 12 bases spanning the gap. The CDR3 sequence is CAGLSGGYTF. In DNA, the CDR3 is TGTGCCGGCCTCTCTGGGGGCTACACCTTC. Full variable domain (rest looked up from reference TRBV30 and TRBJ1-2): SQTIHQWPATLVQPVGSPLSLECTVEGTSNPNLYWYRQAAGRGLQLLFYSVGIGQISSEVPQNLSASRPQDRQFILSSKKLLLSDSGFYLCAGLSGGYTFGSGTRLTVV.

A word on this clone: Given a much more abundant clone one base away, this may be a read error. V usage is TRBV5-4 and J usage is TRBJ1-1; 7 bases match TRBD1. CDR1 and CDR2 (germline): SGHNT, YYREEE (reference sequence). The CDR3 length is 15 residues. Unmatched junction bases numbered 7, after V lost 2 bases and J lost 3 bases. CDR3 sequence reads: CASSLKGAMDTEAFF. CDR3 nucleotide sequence: TGTGCCAGCAGCTTAAAGGGGGCCATGGACACTGAAGCTTTCTTT.

This clone has at least ten counts. This chain joins TRBV5-1 and TRBJ2-3, with TRBD2 matching over 11 bases. Germline CDR1 SGHRS, CDR2 YFSETQ. J gave up 3 bases and V 3 bases, and 3 bases lay outside the gene matches. There are 15 residues in the CDR3. CDR3 in DNA: TGCGCCAGCAGCTCCGGGACTAGCGGAACAGATACGCAGTATTTT. Its translation is CASSSGTSGTDTQYF.

In this sample, this clone turned up many times. The chain links TRBV5-1 to TRBJ1-1; maybe TRBD1 (5 bases). The CDR3 consists of 11 residues. V was pared by 2 bases and J by 11 bases, with 10 bases between. Germline assignment: CDR1 SGHRS and CDR2 YFSETQ. In nucleotides, the CDR3 is TGCGCCAGCAGCTTTCAAGGGGACGCTTTCTTT. Protein sequence: CASSFQGDAFF.

This clone was seen at least ten times. The rearrangement joins TRBV5-1 to TRBJ1-4; perhaps TRBD1 as D (5 bases). Germline V gene lookup returns CDR1 SGHRS and CDR2 YFSETQ. This CDR3 is 14 amino acids long. Trimming took off 7 bases at V and 4 bases at J, with 14 bases between the two ends. As DNA, the CDR3 is TGCGCCAGCCGTAGAGACAGCGATAATGAAAAACTGTTTTTT. This translates into CASRRDSDNEKLFF.